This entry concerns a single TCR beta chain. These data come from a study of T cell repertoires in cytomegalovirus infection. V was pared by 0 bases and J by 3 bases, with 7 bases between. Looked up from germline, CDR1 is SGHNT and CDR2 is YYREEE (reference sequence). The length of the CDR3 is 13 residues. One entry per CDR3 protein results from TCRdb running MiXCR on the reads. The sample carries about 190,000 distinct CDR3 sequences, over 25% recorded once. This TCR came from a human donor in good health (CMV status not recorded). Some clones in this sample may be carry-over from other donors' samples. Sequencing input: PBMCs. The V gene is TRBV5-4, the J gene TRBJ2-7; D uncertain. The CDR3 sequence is CASSLDWGYEQYF. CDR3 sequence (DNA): TGTGCCAGCAGCTTGGACTGGGGCTACGAGCAGTACTTC.